This is a list of T cell receptor beta chains from one sample in a study of cytotoxic CD8 clonotypes in ibrutinib-treated CLL. The table came from immunoSEQ multiplex PCR; TCRdb's copy has only in-frame clones and leaves some out. The repertoire includes about 49,000 clones, about half of them detected once, and less than 35% sits in the top ten. This specimen consisted of PBMCs, obtained after 12 months of ibrutinib treatment. These receptors all come from a human donor with chronic lymphocytic leukemia. Both conserved end residues are part of each CDR3. Fields, in order: J gene, V gene, D gene, clone size, CDR3 protein, CDR3 DNA. The D gene is left open where the match is weak. Not all rows give a size; the values are once, few, many and, for expanded clones, a class.

TRBJ2-1 | TRBV10-1 | NA | NA | CASSETGSYNEQFF | TGCGCCAGCAGTGAAACGGGATCCTACAATGAGCAGTTCTTC
TRBJ2-1 | TRBV11-2 | TRBD2 | NA | CASSNSGRASDEQFF | TGTGCCAGCAGCAATAGCGGGAGGGCCTCCGATGAGCAGTTCTTC
TRBJ2-1 | TRBV9 | TRBD2 | NA | CASSPRLAGGEQFF | TGTGCCAGCAGCCCCCGTCTAGCGGGAGGGGAGCAGTTCTTC
TRBJ1-2 | TRBV19 | TRBD1 | few | CASSGGTANYGYTF | TGTGCCAGTAGTGGTGGGACAGCAAACTATGGCTACACCTTC
TRBJ2-5 | TRBV27 | TRBD1 | NA | CASSGGGGTGSLRGTQYF | TGTGCCAGCAGTGGAGGGGGGGGGACAGGGAGCCTCCGCGGGACCCAGTACTTC
TRBJ1-2 | TRBV6-6 | NA | NA | CASREGPSNYGYTF | TGTGCCAGCAGGGAAGGGCCTTCTAACTATGGCTACACCTTC
TRBJ2-3 | TRBV5-4 | NA | NA | CASSLPGASADTQYF | TGTGCCAGCAGCTTACCGGGAGCCTCGGCAGATACGCAGTATTTT
TRBJ2-7 | TRBV7-8 | NA | NA | CASSLSGWSYEQYF | TGTGCCAGCAGTCTGAGCGGGTGGTCCTACGAGCAGTACTTC
TRBJ2-4 | TRBV11-2 | TRBD2 | NA | CASSLEASGDQYF | TGTGCCAGCAGCTTAGAGGCTAGCGGAGATCAGTACTTC
TRBJ1-2 | TRBV27 | NA | few | CASSNQGGAAGGYTF | TGTGCCAGCAGTAACCAGGGAGGCGCGGCTGGTGGCTACACCTTC
TRBJ2-1 | TRBV9 | TRBD2 | NA | CASSASGREDEQFF | TGTGCCAGCAGCGCTAGCGGGAGGGAGGATGAGCAGTTCTTC
TRBJ1-2 | TRBV5-1 | NA | NA | CASSLVMPGLYGYTF | TGCGCCAGCAGCTTGGTAATGCCAGGGCTGTATGGCTACACCTTC
TRBJ1-2 | TRBV14 | NA | few | CASSQKHRQDGYTF | TGTGCCAGCAGCCAGAAACACAGACAGGACGGCTACACCTTC
TRBJ1-2 | TRBV27 | NA | few | CASAGAGNGYTF | TGTGCCAGCGCTGGGGCGGGGAATGGCTACACCTTC
TRBJ1-5 | TRBV28 | TRBD1 | many | CASTPGQVQPQHF | TGTGCCAGCACCCCCGGACAGGTTCAGCCCCAGCATTTT
TRBJ2-2 | TRBV10-3 | NA | few | CAISRDGGELFF | TGTGCCATCAGTAGGGACGGCGGGGAGCTGTTTTTT